The present TCR beta chain was sequenced within a study of blood T cells in healthy people across ages. Healthy individuals of Caucasian origin from Russia, aged roughly 6 to 90, served as donors. Regarding this clonotype: Its antigen is unknown.

Study-level findings and limits: Versus aged donors, long-lived donors had higher diversity and more naive CD4+ cells.

The CDR3 contains 14 residues. CDR1 is DFQATT, CDR2 SNEGSKA, per germline (reference sequence). Next came a second PCR, run for about 7 to 12 cycles, which used a sample-barcoded 5' primer along with a J-beta primer mix. Unique molecular identifiers of 12 random nucleotides labeled each cDNA. Using its own MiXCR run on the 5' RACE reads, TCRdb lists one record per CDR3 protein. The table includes roughly 800,000 distinct CDR3 sequences, about three fifths detected once. This TCR came from a man between 25 and 39 years old in good health. The chain recombines TRBV20-1 with TRBJ2-5; 10 bases line up with TRBD1. TRBJ2-7 explains the end of the DNA better; the J call may be wrong. The specimen was blood. The CDR3 is CSAIAGTGVREQYF. The CDR3 bases are TGCAGTGCTATTGCAGGGACAGGGGTTCGCGAGCAGTACTTC.